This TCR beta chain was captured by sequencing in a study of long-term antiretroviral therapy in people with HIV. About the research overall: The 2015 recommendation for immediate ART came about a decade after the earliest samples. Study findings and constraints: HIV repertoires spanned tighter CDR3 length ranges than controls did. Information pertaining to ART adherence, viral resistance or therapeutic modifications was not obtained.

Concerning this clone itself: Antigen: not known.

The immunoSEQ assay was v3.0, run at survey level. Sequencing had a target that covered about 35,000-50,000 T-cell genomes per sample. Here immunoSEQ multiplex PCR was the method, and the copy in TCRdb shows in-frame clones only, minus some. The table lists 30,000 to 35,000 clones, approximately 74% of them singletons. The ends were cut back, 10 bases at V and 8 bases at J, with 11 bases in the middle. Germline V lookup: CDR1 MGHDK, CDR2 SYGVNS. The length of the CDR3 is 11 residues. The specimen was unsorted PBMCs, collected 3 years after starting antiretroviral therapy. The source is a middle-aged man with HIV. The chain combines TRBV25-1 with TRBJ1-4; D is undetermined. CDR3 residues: CAIEIGEKLFF. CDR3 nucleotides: TGTGCCATAGAAATTGGCGAAAAACTGTTTTTT.